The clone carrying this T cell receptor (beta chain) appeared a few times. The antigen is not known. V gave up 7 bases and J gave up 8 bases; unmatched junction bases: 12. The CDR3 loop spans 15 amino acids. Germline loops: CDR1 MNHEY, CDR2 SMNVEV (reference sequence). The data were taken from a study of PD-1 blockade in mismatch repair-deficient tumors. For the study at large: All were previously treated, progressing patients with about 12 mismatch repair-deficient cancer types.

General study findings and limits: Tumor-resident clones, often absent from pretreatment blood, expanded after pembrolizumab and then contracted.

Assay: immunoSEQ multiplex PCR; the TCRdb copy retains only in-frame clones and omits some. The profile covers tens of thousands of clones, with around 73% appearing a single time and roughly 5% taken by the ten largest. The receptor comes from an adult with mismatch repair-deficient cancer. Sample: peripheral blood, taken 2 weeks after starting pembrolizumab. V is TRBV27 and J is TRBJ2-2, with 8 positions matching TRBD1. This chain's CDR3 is CASKNLQGEVGELFF. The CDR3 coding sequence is TGTGCCAGCAAAAACTTACAGGGGGAGGTAGGGGAGCTGTTTTTT.